One and the same sample provided the 11 T cell receptor beta chains below, sequenced in a study of blood T cell repertoires in COVID-19. Here immunoSEQ multiplex PCR was the method, and the copy in TCRdb shows in-frame clones only, minus some. The repertoire consists of 200,000 or so clones, with around 77% occurring once and the leading ten covering 17%. Material for sequencing was peripheral blood. The receptor source for this set is a man aged 55 to 70 with active or convalescent COVID-19.

In regard to this clone: The same CDR3 also results from other DNA sequences found in this sample. The chain carries TRBV7-9 and TRBJ1-2; D is unclear. Looked up from germline, CDR1 is SEHNR and CDR2 is FQNEAQ (reference sequence). V shed 0 bases and J shed 5 bases, with 7 bases lying between them. There are 13 residues in the CDR3. The CDR3 region has the DNA TGTGCCAGCAGCTTAGCGACCGGGTATGGCTACACCTTC. Translation gives CASSLATGYGYTF. Supplemented by reference TRBV7-9 and TRBJ1-2, the full variable domain reads DTGVSQNPRHKITKRGQNVTFRCDPISEHNRLYWYRQTLGQGPEFLTYFQNEAQLEKSRLLSDRFSAERPKGSFSTLEIQRTEQGDSAMYLCASSLATGYGYTFGSGTRLTVV.

This chain links TRBV5-1 with TRBJ1-4, with 8 nucleotides matching TRBD1. This CDR3 is 13 amino acids long. Trimming at V came to 0 bases and at J to 9 bases, leaving 1 base not matched to a gene. Germline-derived CDR1 and CDR2 are SGHRS and YFSETQ. CDR3 coding DNA: TGCGCCAGCAGCTTGGGACAGGGGAAAAAACTGTTTTTT. Protein product: CASSLGQGKKLFF.

The chain links TRBV11-2 to TRBJ2-5; no firm D call. CDR1 and CDR2 (germline): SGHAT, FQNNGV. This CDR3 has 13 residues. V gave up 9 bases and J gave up 3 bases, with 14 bases separating them. The CDR3 is CASNNAAEETQYF. CDR3 coding DNA: TGTGCCAGTAACAACGCGGCCGAAGAGACCCAGTACTTC.

This clone was detected only a few times. The chain joins TRBV2 to TRBJ2-1; 10 bases are a match to TRBD2. Germline V CDR1 and CDR2: SNHLY, FYNNEI. V shed 8 bases and J 8 bases; nucleotides not matched to a gene: 6. The CDR3 runs to 13 residues. CDR3 sequence: CASEREGRDEQFF. Written as DNA, the CDR3 is TGTGCCAGCGAGCGGGAGGGCCGGGATGAGCAGTTCTTC.

V and J are TRBV27 and TRBJ2-7; 7 nucleotides align to TRBD1. Germline loops: CDR1 MNHEY, CDR2 SMNVEV (reference sequence). The length of the CDR3 is 13 residues. With V trimmed by 6 bases and J by 6 bases, 8 bases remained unmatched. This CDR3 is CASSFPGGFEQYF. CDR3 coding DNA: TGTGCCAGCAGCTTCCCAGGGGGTTTCGAGCAGTACTTC.

This clone was seen more than once but under ten times. The V call is TRBV18, the J call TRBJ1-4; 12 bases align to TRBD1. Germline lookup yields CDR1 KGHSH and CDR2 LQKENI. The V and J ends lost 4 bases and 8 bases, in that order; junction bases with no gene match: 11. There are 17 residues in the CDR3. The DNA of the CDR3 is TGTGCCAGCTCACGACCGGGACAGGGGGCAAGGGGAGAAAAACTGTTTTTT. Translation gives CASSRPGQGARGEKLFF.

V and J are TRBV6-2 or TRBV6-3 and TRBJ2-7, with a tentative D call TRBD2 (6 bases). The CDR3 length is 12 residues. Germline CDR1 and CDR2: MNHEY and SVGEGT. V lost 6 bases, J lost 6 bases, and 12 bases lay in between. The CDR3 DNA reads TGTGCCAGCAGCTTCGGGAGTCTCGAGCAGTACTTC. It translates to CASSFGSLEQYF.

This clone was seen a few times. The chain combines TRBV6-5 with TRBJ2-5, with 7 nucleotides matching TRBD1. J was trimmed by 2 bases and V by 8 bases; bases with no gene match: 2. The CDR3 loop spans 12 amino acids. Germline CDR1 is MNHEY and CDR2 is SVGAGI. CDR3 residues: CASGGQQETQYF. DNA for the CDR3: TGTGCCAGCGGGGGACAGCAAGAGACCCAGTACTTC.

This chain uses TRBV12-3 or TRBV12-4 with TRBJ2-5, with TRBD1 identical over 7 bases. Trimming cost V 5 bases and J 5 bases; bases outside gene matches: 2. The CDR3 runs to 12 residues. The CDR3 coding sequence is TGTGCCAGCAGTAGCAGGGGGGAGACCCAGTACTTC. It encodes CASSSRGETQYF.

This chain connects TRBV6-6 to TRBJ2-5; TRBD1 matches 8 bases. The CDR3 runs 12 residues. The germline V gene encodes CDR1 MNHNY and CDR2 SVGAGI (reference sequence). Trimming at V came to 5 bases and at J to 4 bases, leaving 0 bases not matched to a gene. The CDR3 DNA is TGTGCCAGCAGTACAGGGGGAGAGACCCAGTACTTC. This codes for CASSTGGETQYF.

This clone was counted between two and nine times. The gene calls are TRBV7-9 and TRBJ2-7; D perhaps matches TRBD1 (5 bases). The germline V and J ends were trimmed by 4 bases and 3 bases, with 22 bases remaining between them. The CDR3 length is 17 residues. Germline CDR1 is SEHNR and CDR2 is FQNEAQ (reference sequence). CDR3 in DNA: TGTGCCAGCAGCTCCGGTGGGCCGGCAGGGCTTGTCTACGAGCAGTACTTC. Encoded protein: CASSSGGPAGLVYEQYF.